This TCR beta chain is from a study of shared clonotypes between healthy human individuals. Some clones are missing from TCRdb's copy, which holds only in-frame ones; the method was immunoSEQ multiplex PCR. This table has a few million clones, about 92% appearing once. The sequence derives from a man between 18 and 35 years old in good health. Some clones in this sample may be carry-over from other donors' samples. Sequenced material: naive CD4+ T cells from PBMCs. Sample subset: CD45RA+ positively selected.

CDR3 DNA sequence: TGCGCCAGCAGCTCCCTACCGCCCGGGACTAGGAAGAACAATGAGCAGTTCTTC. It yields the protein CASSSLPPGTRKNNEQFF. The chain employs TRBV5-1 and TRBJ2-1, with 8 bases fitting TRBD2. The junction had 16 bases not matched to a gene; V was cut back by 3 bases and J by 5 bases. The CDR3 spans 18 residues. Germline-derived CDR1 and CDR2 are SGHRS and YFSETQ.